This T cell receptor (beta chain) is from a study of blood T cell repertoires in COVID-19. At the level of the study: Donors in the United States, Italy and Spain gave samples during acute or convalescent COVID-19. PBMCs, B-cell-depleted T cells, or T cells were the source of the cDNA or gDNA that made up the material.

Germline CDR1 is MGHRA and CDR2 is YSYEKL. This CDR3 has 15 residues. The junction had 10 bases not matched to a gene; V was cut back by 1 base and J by 9 bases. Source study methods: Amplification of reference gene primers provided the estimated nucleated cell counts. Clones were sequenced by immunoSEQ multiplex PCR, and TCRdb holds only the in-frame ones, with some missing. V, J and clone size were drawn from that table, and D and trimming were deduced from the DNA. Altogether some 320,000 clones are present, just under 90% being singletons, with the ten largest covering 11%. Those enrolled in Seattle joined during active infection and were followed longitudinally afterward.

Sequencing was carried out using peripheral blood. The receptor was derived from a woman aged 25 to 45 with COVID-19, enrolled during active disease. The chain joins TRBV4-1 to TRBJ2-7, with TRBD1 matching 9 bases. The CDR3 region is CASSQGQGGLHVQYF. The CDR3 nucleotides are TGCGCCAGCAGCCAAGGACAGGGGGGACTGCACGTGCAGTACTTC.